This entry concerns a single T cell receptor beta chain. Its antigen remains unknown. Trimming at V came to 3 bases and at J to 8 bases, leaving 4 bases not matched to a gene. Germline V gene sequence: CDR1 KGHSH, CDR2 LQKENI. The CDR3 sequence is 14 residues long. This sample stems from a study of T cell responses to AZD1222 COVID-19 vaccine. TCRdb keeps only in-frame clones here, not all; method: immunoSEQ multiplex PCR. The table records about 110,000 clones, about 85% of them present only once. Points from the study as a whole: Regions 160-218 and 743-854 dominated among vaccine-associated CD4 TCRs spanning spike. Two AZD1222 administrations were followed by greater Spike-specific TCR breadth and depth.

This chain links TRBV18 with TRBJ1-4, with TRBD1 identical over 9 bases. Sequencing was performed on peripheral blood, taken on day 0 of AZD1222 vaccination. The receptor was isolated from an adult in good health. CDR3 coding DNA: TGTGCCAGCTCACCGACAGGGGGGAGCGAAAAACTGTTTTTT. Its protein is CASSPTGGSEKLFF.